The 25 T cell receptor beta chains in this list originate from one sample, sequenced in a study of PD-1 blockade in classical Hodgkin lymphoma. Sequenced by immunoSEQ multiplex PCR; TCRdb stores in-frame clones only, minus some. The sample includes about 21,000 clones, 87% of them seen just once. As to time point: newly diagnosed, previously untreated cHL patient sample. From thawed PBMCs, CD8+ T cells were isolated by magnetic negative selection. Specimen: CD8+ T cells from blood. These receptors came from a human donor with classical Hodgkin lymphoma.

The chain carries TRBV15 and TRBJ2-1; D perhaps matches TRBD2 (6 bases). The germline CDR1 and CDR2 sequences are LNHNV and YYDKDF (reference sequence). Trimming shortened V by 9 bases and J by 6 bases, and 18 bases separated the two germline ends. This CDR3 contains 14 residues. CDR3: CATSGSRVINEQFF. The CDR3 DNA sequence: TGTGCCACTTCCGGGAGTAGGGTTATCAATGAGCAGTTCTTC.

The chain uses TRBV19 and TRBJ1-2, with D uncertain. CDR3 size: 15 residues. CDR1 and CDR2 (germline): LNHDA, SQIVND (reference sequence). V dropped 7 bases and J dropped 5 bases, with 20 bases sitting between them. The CDR3 sequence: CASNTAYGRDYGYTF. CDR3 bases: TGTGCCAGTAACACCGCTTACGGTCGAGATTATGGCTACACCTTC.

V and J are TRBV4-3 and TRBJ2-5; 9 nucleotides line up with TRBD1. The DNA end lines up better with TRBJ2-7; the J call may be wrong. Per the germline V gene, CDR1 is LGHNA and CDR2 is YSLEER. CDR3 length: 15 residues. This chain's CDR3 is CASSQDRGQGYEQYF. In nucleotides, the CDR3 is TGCGCCAGCAGCCAAGATCGGGGACAGGGATACGAGCAGTACTTC.

This sequence joins TRBV7-2 and TRBJ1-6, with no clear D. Deletions cut 2 bases from V and 9 bases from J, with 11 bases between. From germline, CDR1 is SGHTA and CDR2 FQGNSA. The CDR3 is made up of 14 amino acids. CDR3 residues: CASSLTQGLSPLHF. CDR3 nucleotide sequence: TGTGCCAGCAGCTTAACTCAAGGTCTTTCACCCCTCCACTTT.

The genes are TRBV10-1 and TRBJ2-1; TRBD1 agrees at 9 bases. The CDR3 has 13 amino acids. CDR1 is WNHNN, CDR2 SYGVQD, per germline (reference sequence). Trimming removed 6 bases from V and 8 bases from J; junction bases left unmatched: 5. CDR3 region: CASSRDRAHEQFF. In nucleotides, the CDR3 is TGCGCCAGCAGCCGGGACAGGGCCCATGAGCAGTTCTTC.

The chain employs TRBV28 and TRBJ2-2; TRBD2 aligns across 14 bases. V shed 6 bases and J 5 bases; nucleotides not matched to a gene: 11. Germline CDR1 and CDR2: MDHEN and SYDVKM. The CDR3 covers 18 residues. Written as DNA, the CDR3 is TGTGCCAGCAGCTACACCTGGGGACTAGCGGGAGAAACCGGGGAGCTGTTTTTT. Protein: CASSYTWGLAGETGELFF.

V is TRBV11-2 and J is TRBJ2-1; D gene uncertain. Trimming left V 3 bases short and J 6 bases short, with 3 bases between. The CDR3 extends over 11 amino acids. Germline assignment: CDR1 SGHAT and CDR2 FQNNGV. This chain's CDR3 is CASSLSNEQFF. Written as DNA, the CDR3 is TGTGCCAGCAGCTTGAGCAATGAGCAGTTCTTC.

The V and J genes are TRBV9 and TRBJ1-3, with D maybe TRBD1 (5 bases). The CDR3 is made up of 15 amino acids. Trimming stripped 3 bases from V and 2 bases from J, with 12 bases between. Germline lookup yields CDR1 SGDLS and CDR2 YYNGEE. CDR3 coding DNA: TGTGCCAGCAGCGGCCTCGGGGGTGCTGGAAACACCATATATTTT. Translating it yields CASSGLGGAGNTIYF.

The chain couples TRBV7-3 to TRBJ2-7; weak D call: TRBD2 (6 bases). CDR1 SGHTA and CDR2 FQGTGA come from the germline V gene. The CDR3 is 15 residues long. Trimming stripped 2 bases from V and 7 bases from J, with 18 bases between. The CDR3 sequence is CASSLGGTPGTEQYF. As DNA, the CDR3 is TGTGCCAGCAGCTTAGGAGGGACGCCCGGGACGGAGCAGTACTTC.

The V and J genes are TRBV27 and TRBJ1-2, with a possible D match to TRBD1 (5 bases). Germline values: CDR1 MNHEY, CDR2 SMNVEV (reference sequence). The ends were cut back, 5 bases at V and 7 bases at J, with 14 bases in the middle. The CDR3 contains 13 residues. The CDR3 sequence is CASSAGWGGGYTF. CDR3 nucleotides: TGTGCCAGCAGTGCAGGGTGGGGGGGTGGCTACACCTTC.

The chain combines TRBV6-1 with TRBJ2-7; D may be TRBD1 or TRBD2 (5 bases each). The CDR3 spans 14 residues. V was pared by 1 base and J by 6 bases, with 13 bases between. The V gene's germline CDR1 is MNHNS and CDR2 SASEGT. Here the CDR3 DNA reads TGTGCCAGCAGTGAAGAAAGGGGACCGGGCGAGCAGTACTTC. It codes for CASSEERGPGEQYF.

The rearrangement links TRBV19 to TRBJ1-4; D might be TRBD1 (5 bases). The CDR3 sequence is 17 residues long. V was clipped by 6 bases and J by 4 bases, with 21 bases between them. Germline CDR1 is LNHDA and CDR2 is SQIVND (reference sequence). The CDR3 DNA sequence: TGTGCCAGTAGCACGCCTTTTTTCCGGGACCATAATGAAAAACTGTTTTTT. Protein: CASSTPFFRDHNEKLFF.

This chain joins TRBV6-5 and TRBJ2-2; D ambiguous. V was trimmed by 0 bases and J by 6 bases, leaving 5 bases between them. Per the germline V gene, CDR1 is MNHEY and CDR2 is SVGAGI. This CDR3 is built from 13 residues. The CDR3 loop reads CASSYSWAGELFF. As DNA, the CDR3 is TGTGCCAGCAGTTACTCTTGGGCCGGGGAGCTGTTTTTT.

The V call is TRBV20-1, the J call TRBJ2-5; unclear D gene. The CDR3 totals 10 residues. Germline values: CDR1 DFQATT, CDR2 SNEGSKA (reference sequence). Trimming left V 4 bases short and J 2 bases short, with 2 bases between. CDR3 in amino acids: CSATQETQYF. The CDR3 DNA reads TGCAGTGCTACTCAAGAGACCCAGTACTTC.

The rearrangement uses TRBV29-1 and TRBJ2-7, with TRBD1 identical over 9 bases. The CDR3 length is 14 residues. V gave up 5 bases and J gave up 3 bases; unmatched junction bases: 8. Germline V CDR1 and CDR2: SQVTM, ANQGSEA. The CDR3 DNA sequence: TGCAGCGTTCTGACCGGGACAGGGTTCTACGAGCAGTACTTC. Translated: CSVLTGTGFYEQYF.

This clone turned up a few times. J is TRBJ1-1 and V is TRBV9, with 9 bases that match TRBD1. Germline CDR1 is SGDLS and CDR2 is YYNGEE. This CDR3 has 15 residues. Germline trimming cut 0 bases from V and 6 bases from J; bases unmatched to any gene: 6. The CDR3 bases are TGTGCCAGCAGCGTAGCGGGGACAGGGAGGGCTGAAGCTTTCTTT. Residues: CASSVAGTGRAEAFF. The variable domain in full, with the rest retrieved from reference TRBV9 and TRBJ1-1, is DSGVTQTPKHLITATGQRVTLRCSPRSGDLSVYWYQQSLDQGLQFLIQYYNGEERAKGNILERFSAQQFPDLHSELNLSSLELGDSALYFCASSVAGTGRAEAFFGQGTRLTVV.

This clone has more than one count but fewer than ten. J is TRBJ1-1 and V is TRBV29-1, with TRBD1 identical over 8 bases. Germline V gene sequence: CDR1 SQVTM, CDR2 ANQGSEA. The CDR3 length is 13 residues. J lost 5 bases, V lost 8 bases, and 10 bases had no gene match. In DNA, the CDR3 is TGCAGCAGCACTCAGGGGGCGCGGACTGAAGCTTTCTTT. Its protein is CSSTQGARTEAFF.

J is TRBJ1-2 and V is TRBV6-5; D might be TRBD1 (5 bases). Trimming pared 7 bases from V and 5 bases from J, leaving 20 bases between. Germline V gives CDR1 MNHEY, CDR2 SVGAGI. The CDR3 loop spans 15 amino acids. CDR3 amino acids: CASNRQGGERYGYTF. CDR3 nucleotides: TGTGCCAGCAACCGTCAGGGAGGTGAGAGGTATGGCTACACCTTC.

This chain links TRBV25-1 with TRBJ1-1; 8 positions agree with TRBD1. CDR1 is MGHDK, CDR2 SYGVNS, per germline. V lost 7 bases, J lost 2 bases, and 15 bases stayed unmatched. This CDR3 spans 17 amino acids. CDR3 sequence reads: CASTSPDRGKGNTEAFF. The CDR3 nucleotides are TGTGCCAGCACCTCTCCCGACAGGGGAAAGGGTAACACTGAAGCTTTCTTT.

This chain connects TRBV4-3 to TRBJ2-2; weak D call: TRBD2 (7 bases). Trimming shortened V by 0 bases and J by 4 bases, and 12 bases separated the two germline ends. CDR3 length: 16 amino acids. The V gene's germline CDR1 is LGHNA and CDR2 YSLEER. The CDR3 sequence is CASSQERGRVTGELFF. The CDR3 coding sequence is TGCGCCAGCAGCCAAGAGAGGGGGAGGGTCACCGGGGAGCTGTTTTTT.

The V and J genes are TRBV2 and TRBJ1-1; 8 nucleotides agree with TRBD1. This CDR3 region has 14 residues. Germline loops: CDR1 SNHLY, CDR2 FYNNEI. The V gene end was trimmed by 3 bases and the J gene end by 7 bases; junction bases not matched to a gene: 7. Here the CDR3 reads CASSDRTGRYEAFF. The DNA of the CDR3 is TGTGCCAGCAGTGACAGGACAGGGCGCTATGAAGCTTTCTTT.

The chain has TRBV6-1 and TRBJ2-7; D is possibly TRBD2 (5 bases). V was trimmed by 2 bases and J by 1 base, leaving 15 bases between them. Germline V lookup: CDR1 MNHNS, CDR2 SASEGT. This CDR3 region has 16 residues. In DNA, the CDR3 is TGTGCCAGCAGTGAATTCGGGGAGATCTTTTCCTACGAGCAGTACTTC. Translation gives CASSEFGEIFSYEQYF.

The chain links TRBV2 to TRBJ2-7; 9 bases line up with TRBD1. CDR3 size: 14 residues. Trimming removed 8 bases from V and 4 bases from J; junction bases left unmatched: 9. Germline loops: CDR1 SNHLY, CDR2 FYNNEI. In nucleotides, the CDR3 is TGTGCCAGCCAGTTCCGGGACAGGGAATACGAGCAGTACTTC. Its translation is CASQFRDREYEQYF. Variable domain in full (rest from reference TRBV2 and TRBJ2-7): EPEVTQTPSHQVTQMGQEVILRCVPISNHLYFYWYRQILGQKVEFLVSFYNNEISEKSEIFDDQFSVERPDGSNFTLKIRSTKLEDSAMYFCASQFRDREYEQYFGPGTRLTVT.

This clone was counted only a few times. The rearrangement links TRBV19 to TRBJ2-1; 9 bases align to TRBD2. From germline, CDR1 is LNHDA and CDR2 SQIVND (reference sequence). V lost 5 bases to trimming and J lost 0 bases; unmatched junction nucleotides: 2. The CDR3 has 15 residues. CDR3 DNA: TGTGCCAGTAGTGCGACTAGCGGCTCCTACAATGAGCAGTTCTTC. Residues: CASSATSGSYNEQFF. The full variable domain, with the rest looked up from reference TRBV19 and TRBJ2-1, is DGGITQSPKYLFRKEGQNVTLSCEQNLNHDAMYWYRQDPGQGLRLIYYSQIVNDFQKGDIAEGYSVSREKKESFPLTVTSAQKNPTAFYLCASSATSGSYNEQFFGPGTRLTVL.

Remarks on this clone: At one of its ends the junction is not consistent with the germline gene, which may arise from a read error. V gene TRBV2 combines with J gene TRBJ1-1; 7 positions match TRBD1. CDR3 length: 11 amino acids. CDR1 and CDR2 from the germline V gene are SNHLY and FYNNEI. The CDR3 DNA follows: TGTGCCACTCGGGACAGTCCTCCGATGATCTTT. Its protein product is CATRDSPPMIF.